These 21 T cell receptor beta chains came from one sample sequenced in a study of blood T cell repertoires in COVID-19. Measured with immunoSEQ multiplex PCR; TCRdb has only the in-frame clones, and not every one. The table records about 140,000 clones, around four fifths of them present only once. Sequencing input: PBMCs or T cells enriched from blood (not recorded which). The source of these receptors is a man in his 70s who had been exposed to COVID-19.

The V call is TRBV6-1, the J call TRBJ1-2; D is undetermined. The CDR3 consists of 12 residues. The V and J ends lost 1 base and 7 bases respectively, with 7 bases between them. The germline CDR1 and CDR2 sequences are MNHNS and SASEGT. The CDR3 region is CASSEELPGYTF. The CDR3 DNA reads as TGTGCCAGCAGTGAAGAACTCCCTGGCTACACCTTC.

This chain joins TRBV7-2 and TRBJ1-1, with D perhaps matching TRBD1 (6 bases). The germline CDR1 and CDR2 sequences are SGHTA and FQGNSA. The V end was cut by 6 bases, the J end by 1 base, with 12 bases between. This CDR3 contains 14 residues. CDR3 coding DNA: TGTGCCAGCAGACTGGGACAATGGAACACTGAAGCTTTCTTT. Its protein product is CASRLGQWNTEAFF.

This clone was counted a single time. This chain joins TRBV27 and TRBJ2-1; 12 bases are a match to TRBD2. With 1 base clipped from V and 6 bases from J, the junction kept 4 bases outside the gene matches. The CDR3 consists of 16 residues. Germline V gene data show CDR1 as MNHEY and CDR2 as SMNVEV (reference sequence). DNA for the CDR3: TGTGCCAGCAGTTTATTGTGGACTAGCGGGATCAATGAGCAGTTCTTC. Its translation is CASSLLWTSGINEQFF.

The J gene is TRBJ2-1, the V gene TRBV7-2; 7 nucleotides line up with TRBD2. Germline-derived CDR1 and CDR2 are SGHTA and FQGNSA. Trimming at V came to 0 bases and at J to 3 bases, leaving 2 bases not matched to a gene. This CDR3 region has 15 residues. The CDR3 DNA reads TGTGCCAGCAGCTTAGCGGCGGGGGACTACAATGAGCAGTTCTTC. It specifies CASSLAAGDYNEQFF.

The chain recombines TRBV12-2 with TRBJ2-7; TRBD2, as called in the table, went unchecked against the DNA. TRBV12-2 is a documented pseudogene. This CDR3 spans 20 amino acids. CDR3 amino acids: CASRLGPGLADPPRPYEQYF. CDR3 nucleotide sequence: TGTGCAAGTCGCTTAGGGCCGGGACTAGCGGACCCTCCTAGACCCTACGAGCAGTACTTC.

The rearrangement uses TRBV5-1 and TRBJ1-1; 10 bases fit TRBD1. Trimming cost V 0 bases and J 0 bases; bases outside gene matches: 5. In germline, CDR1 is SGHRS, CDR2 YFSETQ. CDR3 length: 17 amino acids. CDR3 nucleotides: TGCGCCAGCAGCTTGGATCTGACAGGGGGCCTGAACACTGAAGCTTTCTTT. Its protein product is CASSLDLTGGLNTEAFF.

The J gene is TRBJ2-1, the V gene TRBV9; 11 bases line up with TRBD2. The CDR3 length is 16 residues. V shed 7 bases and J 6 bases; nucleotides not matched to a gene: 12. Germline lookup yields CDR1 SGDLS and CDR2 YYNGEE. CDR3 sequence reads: CASGPSGGYPPNEQFF. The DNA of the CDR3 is TGTGCCAGCGGGCCTAGCGGGGGGTACCCCCCCAATGAGCAGTTCTTC. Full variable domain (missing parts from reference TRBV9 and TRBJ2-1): DSGVTQTPKHLITATGQRVTLRCSPRSGDLSVYWYQQSLDQGLQFLIQYYNGEERAKGNILERFSAQQFPDLHSELNLSSLELGDSALYFCASGPSGGYPPNEQFFGPGTRLTVL.

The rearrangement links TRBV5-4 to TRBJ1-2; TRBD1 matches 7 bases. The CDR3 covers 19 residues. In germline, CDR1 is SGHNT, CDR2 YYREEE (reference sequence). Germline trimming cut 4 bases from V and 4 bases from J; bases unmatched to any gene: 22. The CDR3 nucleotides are TGTGCCAGCAGCCCCCGGACAGGCCCGCGTTTATTGGTACCCTATGGCTACACCTTC. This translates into CASSPRTGPRLLVPYGYTF.

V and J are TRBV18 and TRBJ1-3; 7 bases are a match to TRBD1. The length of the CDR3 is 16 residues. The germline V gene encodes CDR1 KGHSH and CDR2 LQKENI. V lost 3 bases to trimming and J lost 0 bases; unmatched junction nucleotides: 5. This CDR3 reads CASSPPTGPSGNTIYF. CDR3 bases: TGTGCCAGCTCACCGCCGACAGGGCCCTCTGGAAACACCATATATTTT.

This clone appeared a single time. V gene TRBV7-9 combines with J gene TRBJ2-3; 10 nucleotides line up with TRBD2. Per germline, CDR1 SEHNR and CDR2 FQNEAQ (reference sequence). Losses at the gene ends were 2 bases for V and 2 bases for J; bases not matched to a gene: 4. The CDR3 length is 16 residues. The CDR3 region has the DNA TGTGCCAGCAGCTTATTACTAGCGGGGAACACAGATACGCAGTATTTT. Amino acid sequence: CASSLLLAGNTDTQYF.

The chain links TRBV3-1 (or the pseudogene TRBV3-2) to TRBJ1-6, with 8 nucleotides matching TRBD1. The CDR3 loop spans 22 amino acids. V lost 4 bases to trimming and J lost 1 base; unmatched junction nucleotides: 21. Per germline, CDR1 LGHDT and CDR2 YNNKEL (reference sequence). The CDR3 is CASSPPGGSHIGSRSYNSPLHF. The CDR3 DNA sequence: TGTGCCAGCAGCCCCCCAGGGGGCTCTCATATCGGGTCGAGGTCCTATAATTCACCCCTCCACTTT.

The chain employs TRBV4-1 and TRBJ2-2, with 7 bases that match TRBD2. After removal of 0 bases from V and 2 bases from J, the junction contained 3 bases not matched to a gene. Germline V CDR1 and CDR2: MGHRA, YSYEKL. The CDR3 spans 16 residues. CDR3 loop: CASSQDRLANTGELFF. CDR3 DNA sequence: TGCGCCAGCAGCCAAGATCGACTAGCCAACACCGGGGAGCTGTTTTTT.

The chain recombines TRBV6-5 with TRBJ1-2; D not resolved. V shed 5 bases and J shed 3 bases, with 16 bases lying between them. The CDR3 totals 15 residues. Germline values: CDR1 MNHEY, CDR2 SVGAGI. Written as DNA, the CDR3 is TGTGCCAGCAGTCCCACGACTGCATCGTACTATGGCTACACCTTC. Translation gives CASSPTTASYYGYTF.

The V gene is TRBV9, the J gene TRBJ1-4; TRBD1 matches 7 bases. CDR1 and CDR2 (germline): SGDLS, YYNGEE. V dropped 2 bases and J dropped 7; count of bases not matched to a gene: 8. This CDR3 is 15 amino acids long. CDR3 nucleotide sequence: TGTGCCAGCAGCGTGGGGACAGCAGGGGGTGAAAAACTGTTTTTT. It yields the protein CASSVGTAGGEKLFF.

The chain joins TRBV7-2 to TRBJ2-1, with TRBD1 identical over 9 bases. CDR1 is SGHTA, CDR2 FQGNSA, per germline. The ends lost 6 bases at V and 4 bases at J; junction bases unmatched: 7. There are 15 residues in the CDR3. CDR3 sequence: CASSVQGAGYNEQFF. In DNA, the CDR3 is TGTGCCAGCAGTGTACAGGGGGCGGGGTACAATGAGCAGTTCTTC.

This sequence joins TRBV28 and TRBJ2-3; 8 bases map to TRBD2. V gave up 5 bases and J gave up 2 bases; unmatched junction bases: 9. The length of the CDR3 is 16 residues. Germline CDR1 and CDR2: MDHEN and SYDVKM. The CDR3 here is CASSRQREWDTDTQYF. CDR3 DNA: TGTGCCAGCAGTCGCCAGCGGGAGTGGGACACAGATACGCAGTATTTT.

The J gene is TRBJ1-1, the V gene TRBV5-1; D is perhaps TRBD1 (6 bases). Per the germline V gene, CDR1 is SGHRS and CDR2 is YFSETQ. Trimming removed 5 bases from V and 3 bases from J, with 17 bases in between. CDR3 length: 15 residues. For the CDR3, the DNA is TGCGCCAGCAGTTCAGCCACAGGGATTGACACTGAAGCTTTCTTT. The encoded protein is CASSSATGIDTEAFF.

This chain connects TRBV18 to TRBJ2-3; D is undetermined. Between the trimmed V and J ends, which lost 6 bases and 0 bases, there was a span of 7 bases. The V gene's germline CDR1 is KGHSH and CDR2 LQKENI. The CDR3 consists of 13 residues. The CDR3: CASSRVSTDTQYF. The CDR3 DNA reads TGTGCCAGCTCCCGCGTTAGCACAGATACGCAGTATTTT.

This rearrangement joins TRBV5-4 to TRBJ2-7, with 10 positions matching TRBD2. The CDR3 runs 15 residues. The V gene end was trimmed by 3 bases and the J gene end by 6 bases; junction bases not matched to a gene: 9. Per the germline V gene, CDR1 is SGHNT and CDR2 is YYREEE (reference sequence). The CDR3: CASSSPSSSGSEQYF. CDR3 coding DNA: TGTGCCAGCAGCTCCCCCAGCTCTAGCGGGAGCGAGCAGTACTTC.

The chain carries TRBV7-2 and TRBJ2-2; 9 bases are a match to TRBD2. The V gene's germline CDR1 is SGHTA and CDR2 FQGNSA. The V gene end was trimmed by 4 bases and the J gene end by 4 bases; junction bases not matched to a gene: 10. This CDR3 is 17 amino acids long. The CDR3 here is CASSSRSGGRVTGELFF. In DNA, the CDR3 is TGTGCCAGCAGCTCTCGTAGCGGGGGTCGGGTCACCGGGGAGCTGTTTTTT.

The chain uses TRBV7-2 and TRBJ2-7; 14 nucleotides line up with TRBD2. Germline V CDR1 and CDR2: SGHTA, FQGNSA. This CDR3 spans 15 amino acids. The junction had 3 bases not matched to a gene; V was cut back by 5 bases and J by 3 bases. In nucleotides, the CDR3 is TGTGCCAGCAGCCGTGGGACTAGCGGGAGCTACGAGCAGTACTTC. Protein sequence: CASSRGTSGSYEQYF. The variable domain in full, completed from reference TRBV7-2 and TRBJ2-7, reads GAGVSQSPSNKVTEKGKDVELRCDPISGHTALYWYRQSLGQGLEFLIYFQGNSAPDKSGLPSDRFSAERTGGSVSTLTIQRTQQEDSAVYLCASSRGTSGSYEQYFGPGTRLTVT.